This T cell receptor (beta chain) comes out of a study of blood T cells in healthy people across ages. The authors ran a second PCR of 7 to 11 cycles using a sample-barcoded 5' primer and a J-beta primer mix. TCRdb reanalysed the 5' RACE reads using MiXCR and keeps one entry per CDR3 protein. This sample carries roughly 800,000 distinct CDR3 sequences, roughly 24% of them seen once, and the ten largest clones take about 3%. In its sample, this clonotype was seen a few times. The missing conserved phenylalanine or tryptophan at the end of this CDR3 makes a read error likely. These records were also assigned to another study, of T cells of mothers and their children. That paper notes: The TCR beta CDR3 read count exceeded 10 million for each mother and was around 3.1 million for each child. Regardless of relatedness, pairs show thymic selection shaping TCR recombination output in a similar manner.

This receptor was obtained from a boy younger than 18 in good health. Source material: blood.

The CDR3 DNA follows: TGTGCCAGCAGCTCGGGACAGGGGGCCTACGAGCAGTACTAC. The encoded protein is CASSSGQGAYEQYY. The genes are TRBV7-9 and TRBJ2-7, with TRBD1 identical over 11 bases. Germline CDR1 reads SEHNR; CDR2 reads FQNEAQ (reference sequence). CDR3 length: 14 residues. The V gene end was trimmed by 4 bases and the J gene end by 2 bases; junction bases not matched to a gene: 1.